This is a list of T cell receptor beta chains from one sample in a study of T cells in Graves' hyperthyroidism and ophthalmopathy. One entry per CDR3 protein results from TCRdb running MiXCR on the multiplex PCR reads. The table has roughly 350,000 distinct CDR3 sequences, about an eighth seen once. What was sequenced was blood. The source is a woman aged 40 to 50 with Graves' ophthalmopathy. CDR3s leave out the opening cysteine and the closing phenylalanine or tryptophan.

v_call,cdr3_aa
TRBV2,ASSARPSPDTQY
TRBV20-1,SARIGRRNTEAF
TRBV2,ASSQGSSQETQY
TRBV2,ATRQSYEQY
TRBV20-1,SVTGNQPQH
TRBV7-2,ASSLGTARTDTQY
TRBV7-2,ASTIQGGGNGYT
TRBV6-1,ASSFKANTEAF
TRBV7-9,ASSLGPARLAGDLNTGELF
TRBV7-9,ASSFPGSRNTDTQY
TRBV13,ASSLVGIAGESIEQF
TRBV10-3,AISESGLGNQPQH
TRBV20-1,SARGQGGSYEQY
TRBV11-2,ASSLARGRGNTIY
TRBV20-1,SAIPGTVSYEQY
TRBV6-1,ASNTGTDHNSPLH
TRBV25-1,ASSEPGRADTQY
TRBV7-9,ASSLMGVHNEQF
TRBV19,ASAGTARYIQY
TRBV19,ASSIGARRNTGAF
TRBV11-2,ASSIYDRDTEAF
TRBV6-5,ASSLPGHSGEKLF
TRBV7-8,ASSLTKEDQPQH
TRBV25-1,ASSVGRVNTYEQY
TRBV20-1,SARDGSGQDWREQY
TRBV29-1,SVEETSTDTQY
TRBV10-3,AISERLAGGPWF
TRBV18,ASSPPIGLAGIEDEQF
TRBV29-1,SSQSGGFNEQF
TRBV9,ASSRRGTGELF
TRBV28,ASSLPGQGLGGYT
TRBV6-2/TRBV6-3,ASSYPRSWGGGEKLF
TRBV12-3/TRBV12-4,ASSLIGSTDTQY
TRBV2,ASTKVPGQGGTEAS
TRBV2,ASGGQGSPEAF
TRBV7-8,ASSLMGANTQY
TRBV5-5,ASSLNILGGSETQY
TRBV29-1,SVVNTGGQETQY
TRBV2,ASREGLAGLWHEQF
TRBV6-5,ASSYVSRGLNTEAF
TRBV7-9,ASSPTGSTEAF
TRBV6-1,ASSRTGTGNTIY